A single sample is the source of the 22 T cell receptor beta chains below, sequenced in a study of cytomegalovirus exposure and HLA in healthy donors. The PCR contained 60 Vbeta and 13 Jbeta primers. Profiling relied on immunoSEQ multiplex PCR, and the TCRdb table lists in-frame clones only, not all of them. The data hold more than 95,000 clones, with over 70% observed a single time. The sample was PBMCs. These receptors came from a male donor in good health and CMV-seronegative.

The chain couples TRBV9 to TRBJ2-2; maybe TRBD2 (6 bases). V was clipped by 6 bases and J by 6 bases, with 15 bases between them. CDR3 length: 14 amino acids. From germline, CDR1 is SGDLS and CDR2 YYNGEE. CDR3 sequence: CASKTGAGAGELFF. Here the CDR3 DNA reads TGTGCCAGCAAGACGGGAGCCGGGGCCGGGGAGCTGTTTTTT.

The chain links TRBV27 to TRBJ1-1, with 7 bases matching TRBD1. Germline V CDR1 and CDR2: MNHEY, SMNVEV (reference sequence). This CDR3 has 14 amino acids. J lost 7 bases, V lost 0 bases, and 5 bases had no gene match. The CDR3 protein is CASSLSPGQIEAFF. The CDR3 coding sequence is TGTGCCAGCAGTTTATCCCCGGGACAGATTGAAGCTTTCTTT.

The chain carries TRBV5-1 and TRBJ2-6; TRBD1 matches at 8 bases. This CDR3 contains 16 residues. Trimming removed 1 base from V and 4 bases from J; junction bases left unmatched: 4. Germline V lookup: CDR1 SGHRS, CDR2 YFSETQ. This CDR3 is CASSLQGAAGANVLTF. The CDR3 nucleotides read TGCGCCAGCAGCTTGCAGGGGGCGGCGGGGGCCAACGTCCTGACTTTC.

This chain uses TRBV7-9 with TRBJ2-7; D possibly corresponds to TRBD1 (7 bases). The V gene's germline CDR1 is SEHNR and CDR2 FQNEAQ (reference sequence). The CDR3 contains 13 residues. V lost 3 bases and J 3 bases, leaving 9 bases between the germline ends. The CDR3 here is CASSFQGGYEQYF. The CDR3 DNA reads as TGTGCCAGCAGCTTTCAGGGGGGCTACGAGCAGTACTTC.

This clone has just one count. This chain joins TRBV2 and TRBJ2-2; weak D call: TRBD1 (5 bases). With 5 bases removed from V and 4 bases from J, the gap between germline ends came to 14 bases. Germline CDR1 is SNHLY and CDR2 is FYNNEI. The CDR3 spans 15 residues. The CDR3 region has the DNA TGTGCCAGCAGTCCCCAGGGAAGTAGCACCGGGGAGCTGTTTTTT. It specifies CASSPQGSSTGELFF.

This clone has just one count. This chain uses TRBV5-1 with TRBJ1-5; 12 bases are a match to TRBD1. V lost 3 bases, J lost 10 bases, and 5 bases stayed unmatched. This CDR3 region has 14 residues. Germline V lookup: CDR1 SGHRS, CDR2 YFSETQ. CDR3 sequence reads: CASSWGTGGYPQHF. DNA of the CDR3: TGCGCCAGCAGCTGGGGGACAGGGGGCTATCCCCAGCATTTT.

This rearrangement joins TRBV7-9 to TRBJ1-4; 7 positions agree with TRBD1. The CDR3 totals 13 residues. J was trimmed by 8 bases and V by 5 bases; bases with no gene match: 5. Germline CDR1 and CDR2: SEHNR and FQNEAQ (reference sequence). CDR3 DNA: TGTGCCAGCAGCCCGCCGGGACAGGAAAAACTGTTTTTT. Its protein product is CASSPPGQEKLFF. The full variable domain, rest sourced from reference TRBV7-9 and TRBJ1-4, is DTGVSQNPRHKITKRGQNVTFRCDPISEHNRLYWYRQTLGQGPEFLTYFQNEAQLEKSRLLSDRFSAERPKGSFSTLEIQRTEQGDSAMYLCASSPPGQEKLFFGSGTQLSVL.

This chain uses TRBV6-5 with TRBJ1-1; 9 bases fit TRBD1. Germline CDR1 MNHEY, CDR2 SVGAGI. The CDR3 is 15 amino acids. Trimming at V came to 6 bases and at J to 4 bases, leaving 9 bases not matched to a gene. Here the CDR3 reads CASSRTGVFGTEAFF. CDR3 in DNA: TGTGCCAGCAGCAGGACAGGGGTATTCGGCACTGAAGCTTTCTTT.

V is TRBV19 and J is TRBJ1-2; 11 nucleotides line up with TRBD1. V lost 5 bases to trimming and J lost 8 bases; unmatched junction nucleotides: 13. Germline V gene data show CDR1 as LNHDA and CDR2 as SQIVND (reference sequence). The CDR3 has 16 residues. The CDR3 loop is CASSVLMGDRGVGYTF. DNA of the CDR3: TGTGCCAGTAGTGTACTAATGGGGGACAGGGGGGTCGGCTACACCTTC.

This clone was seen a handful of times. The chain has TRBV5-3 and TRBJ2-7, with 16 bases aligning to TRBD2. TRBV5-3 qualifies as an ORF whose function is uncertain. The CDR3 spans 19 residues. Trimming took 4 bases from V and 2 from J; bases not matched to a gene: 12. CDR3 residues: CARSNPGLAGGPAAYEQYF. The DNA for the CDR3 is TGTGCCAGAAGCAACCCGGGACTAGCGGGAGGGCCGGCTGCCTACGAGCAGTACTTC.

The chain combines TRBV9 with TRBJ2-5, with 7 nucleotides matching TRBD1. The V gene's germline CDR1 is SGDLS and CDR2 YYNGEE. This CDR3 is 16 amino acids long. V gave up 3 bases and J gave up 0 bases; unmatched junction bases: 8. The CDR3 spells CASSGDPGQYQETQYF. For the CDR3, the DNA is TGTGCCAGCAGCGGCGACCCGGGACAGTACCAAGAGACCCAGTACTTC.

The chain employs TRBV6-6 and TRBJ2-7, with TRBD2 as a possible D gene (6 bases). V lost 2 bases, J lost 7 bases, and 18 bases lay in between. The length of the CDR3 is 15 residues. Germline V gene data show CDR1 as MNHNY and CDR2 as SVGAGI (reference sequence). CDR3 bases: TGTGCCAGCAGTTACGAGGCTAGCGCCGCTGGGGAGCAGTACTTC. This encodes CASSYEASAAGEQYF.

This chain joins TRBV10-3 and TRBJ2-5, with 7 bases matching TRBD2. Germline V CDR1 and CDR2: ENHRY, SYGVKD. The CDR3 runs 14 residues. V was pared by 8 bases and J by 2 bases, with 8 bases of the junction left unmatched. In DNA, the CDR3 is TGTGCCATCGGGGAAGCGGGATCTCAAGAGACCCAGTACTTC. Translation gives CAIGEAGSQETQYF.

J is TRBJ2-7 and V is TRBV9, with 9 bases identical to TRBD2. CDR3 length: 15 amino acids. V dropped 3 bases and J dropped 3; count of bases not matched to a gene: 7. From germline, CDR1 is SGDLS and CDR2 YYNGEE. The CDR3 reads CASSALAGFDYEQYF. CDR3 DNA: TGTGCCAGCAGCGCCCTAGCGGGATTCGACTACGAGCAGTACTTC.

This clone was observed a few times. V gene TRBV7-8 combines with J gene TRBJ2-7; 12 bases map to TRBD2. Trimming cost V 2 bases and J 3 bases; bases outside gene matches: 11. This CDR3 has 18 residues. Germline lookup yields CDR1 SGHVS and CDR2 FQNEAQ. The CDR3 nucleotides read TGTGCCAGCAGCTTACCGACTAGCGGGAGCAGAATGGTCTACGAGCAGTACTTC. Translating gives CASSLPTSGSRMVYEQYF.

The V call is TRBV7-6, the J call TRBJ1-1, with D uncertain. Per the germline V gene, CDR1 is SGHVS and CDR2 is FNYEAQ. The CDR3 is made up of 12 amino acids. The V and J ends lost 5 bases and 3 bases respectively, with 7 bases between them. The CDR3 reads CASSAGDTEAFF. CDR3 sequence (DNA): TGTGCCAGCAGCGCGGGAGACACTGAAGCTTTCTTT.

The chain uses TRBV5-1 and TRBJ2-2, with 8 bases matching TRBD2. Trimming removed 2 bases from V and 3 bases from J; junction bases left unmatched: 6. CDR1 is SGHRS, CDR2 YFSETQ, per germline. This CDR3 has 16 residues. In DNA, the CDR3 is TGCGCCAGCAGCTTAACGGGAGGGATCTACACCGGGGAGCTGTTTTTT. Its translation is CASSLTGGIYTGELFF.

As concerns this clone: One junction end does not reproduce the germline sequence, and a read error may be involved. CDR3 sequence reads: CASSIGTQGSDTEAFF. The CDR3 nucleotides read TGTGCCAGTAGCATAGGGACACAGGGGTCGGACACTGAAGCTTTCTTT. The V call is TRBV19, the J call TRBJ1-1; 7 positions agree with TRBD1. CDR1 is LNHDA, CDR2 SQIVND, per germline (reference sequence). This CDR3 region has 16 residues. The full variable domain, in which reference TRBV19 and TRBJ1-1 provide the parts outside the CDR3, is DGGITQSPKYLFRKEGQNVTLSCEQNLNHDAMYWYRQDPGQGLRLIYYSQIVNDFQKGDIAEGYSVSREKKESFPLTVTSAQKNPTAFYLCASSIGTQGSDTEAFFGQGTRLTVV.

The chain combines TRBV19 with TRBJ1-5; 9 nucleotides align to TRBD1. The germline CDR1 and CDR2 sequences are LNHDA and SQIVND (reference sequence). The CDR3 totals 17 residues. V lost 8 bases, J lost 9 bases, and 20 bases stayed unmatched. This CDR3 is CASSIAGTGLLLGPQHF. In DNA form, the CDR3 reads TGTGCCAGTTCAATCGCCGGGACAGGGCTCCTTTTGGGGCCCCAGCATTTT.

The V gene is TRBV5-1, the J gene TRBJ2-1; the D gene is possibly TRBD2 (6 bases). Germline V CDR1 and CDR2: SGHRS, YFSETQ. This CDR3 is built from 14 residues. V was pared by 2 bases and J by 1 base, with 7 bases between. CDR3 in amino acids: CASSFSGSYNEQFF. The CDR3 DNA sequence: TGCGCCAGCAGCTTTAGCGGTTCCTACAATGAGCAGTTCTTC.

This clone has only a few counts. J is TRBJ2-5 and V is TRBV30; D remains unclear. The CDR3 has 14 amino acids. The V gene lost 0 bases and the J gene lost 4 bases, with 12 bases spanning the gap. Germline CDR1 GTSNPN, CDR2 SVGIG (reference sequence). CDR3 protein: CAWSVLSGRETQYF. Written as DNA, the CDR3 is TGTGCCTGGAGTGTACTTAGTGGTCGAGAGACCCAGTACTTC.

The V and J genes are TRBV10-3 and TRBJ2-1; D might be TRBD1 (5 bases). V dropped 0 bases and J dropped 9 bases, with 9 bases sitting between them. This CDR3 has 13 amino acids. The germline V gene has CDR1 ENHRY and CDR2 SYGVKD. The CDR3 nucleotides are TGTGCCATCAGTGAGTCGCCCACAGGTGAGCAGTTCTTC. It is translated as CAISESPTGEQFF.